The T cell receptor beta chain described here comes from a study of CD8+ T cells in alopecia areata. Reverse transcribed after extraction, RNA yielded cDNA as the sequencing template. The repertoire was sequenced with immunoSEQ multiplex PCR; TCRdb's copy has only in-frame clones and lacks some. The sample consists of about 270,000 clones, about 62% of them appearing once. Study-level findings and limits: Scalp clonality and expanded CD8+ clones among the top 100 were significantly decreased by tofacitinib.

Treatment in this sample: oral pan-JAK inhibitor, 5-10 mg twice daily. Lesional scalp punch biopsies and peripheral blood were collected from alopecia areata patients. Trimming cost V 3 bases and J 3 bases, with 17 bases left between them. The CDR3 has 16 amino acids. CDR1 is SGHDT and CDR2 is YYEEEE in the germline V gene. Comment on this clone: As yet, its antigen is unknown.

This chain joins TRBV5-6 and TRBJ2-3; no firm D call. This TCR was recovered from a human donor with alopecia areata. Sequencing was performed on CD4+ T cells sorted from blood, taken at approximately week 52, from a patient treated with tofacitinib. In nucleotides, the CDR3 is TGTGCCAGCAGCTCCCCCCTTTGGACCATAACAGATACGCAGTATTTT. The encoded protein is CASSSPLWTITDTQYF.